This entry concerns a single TCR beta chain. Its antigen is unknown. No base quality information exists; no much larger clone differs at one position. The treatment or condition label for this specimen denotes: 19 received Ad26.COV2.S at low or high dose, single or two shots; about 5 received placebo; per-sample allocation not given. Repertoires of vaccine and placebo recipients were sequenced from samples taken on day 63 after the first injection. Cohort 1b enrolled about 25 adults aged 18-55 years at a single site in Boston, USA, between 29 July and 7 August 2020. Ad26.COV2.S was a replication-incompetent adenovirus type 26 vector that expressed a prefusion-stabilized SARS-CoV-2 spike protein derived from the original Wuhan strain. These data are taken from a study of Ad26.COV2.S vaccination and SARS-CoV-2 variants (dated by TCRdb to about 2021). Regarding the study in general: Donors in the vaccine arm were drawn from COV1001, a phase I-IIa trial of Ad26.COV2.S in healthy adults that was multicentre, randomized, double-blind and placebo-controlled. Ad26.COV2.S was given intramuscularly at 5x10^10 or 1x10^11 viral particles, as a single shot or as two shots 56 days apart. The specificity and breadth of SARS-CoV-2-reactive T cell receptors after Ad26.COV2.S vaccination were assessed by TCRbeta repertoire sequencing. The TCR-sequenced set comprised about 32 samples: some 20 Ad26.COV2.S vaccine recipients, 5 placebo recipients and 8 SARS-CoV-2 convalescent individuals. Trial participants were randomized into five groups of five: low-dose or high-dose Ad26.COV2.S given once or twice, or placebo on both occasions. Investigators did not know the trial group allocation while performing experiments and assessing outcomes.

What the study reported, not specific to this receptor: Ad26.COV2.S recipients had higher spike-specific TCR breadth than placebo recipients (P = 0.0014). The authors noted that total T cell responses may have been underestimated by the TCR breadth and depth analyses. Substantial breadth of spike-specific CD8+ and CD4+ T cell responses was reported after vaccination. Vaccine and placebo recipients had similar non-spike TCR breadth, a finding consistent with the vaccine containing only spike. The study lacked the statistical power to compare responses across vaccine doses or regimens.

The immunoSEQ Assay was used to sequence TCRbeta CDR3 regions. After extraction, genomic DNA underwent amplification by bias-controlled multiplex PCR, followed by high-throughput sequencing. On the study's bioinformatics: To quantify the absolute abundance of every unique TCRbeta CDR3 region, sequences were collapsed and filtered. T cell fraction was estimated by normalization of TCRbeta template counts to usable DNA, with usable DNA being measured through amplification of reference genes present in all nucleated cells. Repertoire TCRs were annotated as SARS-CoV-2-specific by exact matching of V gene, CDR3 amino acid sequence and J gene to a known reactive TCR set. The reference SARS-CoV-2 TCR set came from MIRA and was filtered for enrichment in COVID-19-positive ImmuneCODE repertoires, removing public or cross-reactive TCRs. Using the MIRA antigens, annotated TCRs were further analysed by specific ORF or by position within an ORF. Depth was the summed frequency of annotated unique rearrangements, while breadth was defined as annotated unique rearrangements over total unique productive rearrangements. Two-sided Wilcoxon rank-sum tests were applied when comparing TCR breadth between groups. Imported from immuneACCESS, the table was reduced by TCRdb to in-frame sequences with V and J called. These copies leave out some clones; in studies compared against another copy, an unresolved V gene accounts for under half, and the cause of the remainder is not known. That table supplies the V and J calls and clone size; D and trimming were determined from the DNA. The sample yields hundreds of thousands of clones; 70% to 90% were counted once. Around 3.5% of the sample is in the top ten clones.

The germline V gene (reference sequence) gives CDR1 as LGHDT and CDR2 as YNNKEL. V lost 4 bases and J lost 9 bases; the stretch between them is 12 bases long. The CDR3 spans 12 residues, from the cysteine through the phenylalanine. The sequence is cut down to CDR3 DNA, 36 bases in frame from base 1. The specimen comprised peripheral blood, sampled in a trial of Ad26.COV2.S vaccine versus placebo. This clonotype originated in a person aged 18-60 years who received the Ad26.COV2.S COVID-19 vaccine or a placebo. The chain uses TRBV3-1 (or the pseudogene TRBV3-2) and TRBJ1-1, with TRBD1 perhaps the D gene, on 6 matching bases. For the CDR3, the sequence is CASSRGDTQAFF. The DNA sequence is TGTGCCAGCAGCCGGGGGGACACACAAGCTTTCTTT.